This TCR beta chain was sequenced during a study of CD8 T cells in ankylosing spondylitis. Overall study results and limits: Ankylosing spondylitis blood seemed to carry a telltale TCR beta motif made of under ten highly homologous variants. With a CD8+ phenotype, disease-linked clones were relatively rare in peripheral blood.

This clonotype was detected ten times or more. The antigen is undetermined. This CDR3 spans 11 amino acids. Looked up from germline, CDR1 is DFQATT and CDR2 is SNEGSKA (reference sequence). Trimming removed 1 base at V and 4 bases at J, with 4 bases between. TCRdb reprocessed the 5' RACE reads via MiXCR and lists one record per CDR3 protein. This table has some 200,000 distinct CDR3 sequences, about 20% appearing once. The chain joins TRBV20-1 to TRBJ2-5; D is unresolved. The TCR sequence derives from a male donor under 30 with ankylosing spondylitis or in good health (not recorded which). Sequences were obtained from blood, either unsorted or a sorted T cell fraction (not recorded which). CDR3 residues: CSARGGETQYF. Written as DNA, the CDR3 is TGCAGTGCTAGAGGGGGAGAGACCCAGTACTTC.